Below are 10 T cell receptor beta chains sequenced from a single sample in a study of regulatory T cells in long-lasting Graves disease. Time point in this sample: newly diagnosed GD, antithyroid drugs for less than 3 months. RNA extracted from PBMCs served as the sequencing template. TCR beta libraries were built with iRepertoire HTBI primers and Arm-PCR of CDR3 regions. TCRdb itself ran the multiplex PCR reads through MiXCR, one entry per CDR3 protein. The repertoire consists of about 220,000 distinct CDR3 sequences, with around a fifth occurring once and the leading ten covering 12%. The same sample was also used in a study of T cells in Graves' hyperthyroidism and ophthalmopathy.

The sequencing used peripheral blood mononuclear cells (PBMCs), collected at new diagnosis, from a patient treated with antithyroid drugs. These receptors came from a woman in her thirties with Graves disease.

The sample holds many counts of this clonotype. The rearrangement uses TRBV12-3 or TRBV12-4 and TRBJ2-7; 7 nucleotides agree with TRBD1. The ends lost 3 bases at V and 5 bases at J; junction bases unmatched: 4. CDR3 length: 13 residues. The CDR3 DNA sequence: TGTGCCAGCAGTTTGCTACAGGGGCACGAGCAGTACTTC. Protein product: CASSLLQGHEQYF.

This clonotype was recorded at least ten times. The chain is built from TRBV5-1 and TRBJ2-3; no firm D call. This CDR3 has 13 residues. The V and J ends lost 0 bases and 5 bases respectively, with 7 bases between them. Looked up from germline, CDR1 is SGHRS and CDR2 is YFSETQ. The CDR3 loop reads CASSLGHQDTQYF. In DNA form, the CDR3 reads TGCGCCAGCAGCTTGGGGCATCAAGATACGCAGTATTTT.

The rearrangement links TRBV28 to TRBJ2-7; 8 bases fit TRBD1. V shed 4 bases and J 3 bases; nucleotides not matched to a gene: 11. The CDR3 spans 16 residues. Per germline, CDR1 MDHEN and CDR2 SYDVKM. The CDR3 DNA follows: TGTGCCAGCAGTTCCTCCGGGACAGGCAAAGTCTACGAGCAGTACTTC. Translating gives CASSSSGTGKVYEQYF.

There are a few counts of this clonotype. The chain uses TRBV20-1 and TRBJ1-3, with a tentative D call TRBD1 (6 bases). Trimming cost V 0 bases and J 3 bases, with 12 bases left between them. CDR3 size: 15 residues. Germline V gene sequence: CDR1 DFQATT, CDR2 SNEGSKA (reference sequence). This CDR3 is CSARDGGGDGNTIYF. Written as DNA, the CDR3 is TGCAGTGCTAGAGATGGAGGGGGAGATGGAAACACCATATATTTT.

This clonotype was seen repeatedly, ten times or more. This sequence joins TRBV7-2 and TRBJ2-2, with 10 bases fitting TRBD2. V dropped 8 bases and J dropped 2; count of bases not matched to a gene: 5. Germline V gives CDR1 SGHTA, CDR2 FQGNSA. This CDR3 has 15 residues. CDR3 sequence reads: CASRGLAVNTGELFF. The CDR3 region has the DNA TGTGCCAGCCGAGGACTAGCGGTTAACACCGGGGAGCTGTTTTTT.

This clonotype was picked up one time. This chain links TRBV2 with TRBJ2-3; 10 positions match TRBD2. CDR1 is SNHLY, CDR2 FYNNEI, per germline. With 4 bases clipped from V and 1 base from J, the junction kept 5 bases outside the gene matches. The CDR3 sequence is 16 residues long. This chain's CDR3 is CASSVTSGTGTDTQYF. CDR3 DNA: TGTGCCAGCAGTGTTACTAGCGGGACAGGCACAGATACGCAGTATTTT. The variable domain in full, with the rest retrieved from reference TRBV2 and TRBJ2-3, is EPEVTQTPSHQVTQMGQEVILRCVPISNHLYFYWYRQILGQKVEFLVSFYNNEISEKSEIFDDQFSVERPDGSNFTLKIRSTKLEDSAMYFCASSVTSGTGTDTQYFGPGTRLTVL.

This clonotype was seen ten or more times. The chain recombines TRBV24-1 with TRBJ1-2; perhaps TRBD1 as D (6 bases). In germline, CDR1 is KGHDR, CDR2 SFDVKD. V lost 2 bases and J 6 bases, leaving 12 bases between the germline ends. CDR3 length: 14 amino acids. The CDR3 spells CATSDSRGGDGYTF. CDR3 bases: TGTGCCACCAGTGATTCCAGGGGAGGGGATGGCTACACCTTC.

The sample holds a few counts of this clonotype. The chain couples TRBV5-1 to TRBJ2-3, with TRBD1 matching 7 bases. The V gene end was trimmed by 4 bases and the J gene end by 1 base; junction bases not matched to a gene: 15. This CDR3 is built from 18 residues. Germline V gives CDR1 SGHRS, CDR2 YFSETQ. CDR3 loop: CASSTTGSGILGTDTQYF. The CDR3 bases are TGCGCCAGCAGCACGACAGGGTCCGGTATCTTGGGCACAGATACGCAGTATTTT.

This clonotype has at least ten counts. The chain couples TRBV15 to TRBJ1-1, with D maybe TRBD1 (6 bases). V lost 3 bases to trimming and J lost 1 base, with 9 bases between them. CDR3 size: 14 residues. Germline CDR1 and CDR2: LNHNV and YYDKDF (reference sequence). The CDR3 reads CATSRKTGNTEAFF. The CDR3 nucleotides are TGTGCCACCAGCAGGAAGACAGGGAACACTGAAGCTTTCTTT.

This clonotype was seen many times. One junction end does not reproduce the germline sequence, and a read error may be involved. The V and J genes are TRBV20-1 and TRBJ2-1; D call uncertain. The CDR3 runs 10 residues. In germline, CDR1 is DFQATT, CDR2 SNEGSKA (reference sequence). Here the CDR3 reads CGARDNEQFF. In DNA form, the CDR3 reads TGCGGTGCTAGGGACAATGAGCAGTTCTTC.